Listed below are T cell receptor beta chains from one sample, sequenced in a study of blood T cell repertoires in COVID-19. The assay was immunoSEQ multiplex PCR, and TCRdb's table has in-frame clones only and misses some. This sample has fewer than 200,000 clones, with roughly 87% found just once. The specimen sequenced was PBMCs or T cells enriched from blood (not recorded which). All receptors come from a human donor with acute COVID-19. The donor label of this sample is uncertain. The CDR3 runs from the conserved cysteine through the conserved F or W. The D gene is left open where the match is weak. Rows give clone size only sometimes, using once, few, many, or a class for an expanded clone.

clone_size	v_call	j_call	d_call	cdr3_aa	cdr3_nt
.	TRBV4-1	TRBJ2-7	.	CASSQEQGTSYEQYF	TGCGCCAGCAGCCAAGAGCAGGGAACATCCTACGAGCAGTACTTC
once	TRBV3-1/TRBV3-2	TRBJ2-7	TRBD2	CASSQADQRGGREQYF	TGTGCCAGCAGCCAAGCCGACCAGCGGGGGGGCCGCGAGCAGTACTTC
.	TRBV21-1	TRBJ2-5	.	CASSKGGAGTSGAQETQYF	TGTGCCAGCAGCAAAGGAGGGGCGGGAACTAGCGGGGCTCAAGAGACCCAGTACTTC
.	TRBV30	TRBJ2-3	TRBD2	CAWRLAGGTDTQYF	TGTGCCTGGAGGCTAGCGGGGGGCACAGATACGCAGTATTTT
.	TRBV24-1	TRBJ2-2	.	CATRPRDTEEDGELFF	TGTGCCACCCGGCCCCGGGACACCGAGGAGGACGGGGAGCTGTTTTTT
.	TRBV20-1	TRBJ1-3	.	CSASSGNTIYF	TGCAGTGCCAGCTCTGGAAACACCATATATTTT
.	TRBV5-1	TRBJ2-1	TRBD1	CARPPGTGVCNEQFF	TGCGCCCGGCCCCCCGGGACAGGGGTATGCAATGAGCAGTTCTTC
.	TRBV9	TRBJ2-2	.	CASSVEDTPGELFF	TGTGCCAGCAGCGTAGAAGACACCCCCGGGGAGCTGTTTTTT
.	TRBV6-2/TRBV6-3	TRBJ1-1	TRBD1	CASSYPRDRGNTEAFF	TGTGCCAGCAGTTACCCGAGGGACAGAGGGAACACTGAAGCTTTCTTT
.	TRBV5-4	TRBJ2-1	TRBD2	CASSLSGGLSYNEQFF	TGTGCCAGCAGCTTGAGCGGGGGCCTTTCCTACAATGAGCAGTTCTTC
.	TRBV7-2	TRBJ2-3	.	CASSLSEPDTQYF	TGTGCCAGCAGCCTATCTGAACCAGATACGCAGTATTTT
.	TRBV28	TRBJ1-5	.	CASSPGLGASSNQPQHF	TGTGCCAGCAGCCCCGGCTTAGGGGCGTCGAGCAATCAGCCCCAGCATTTT
.	TRBV19	TRBJ1-2	.	CASSPGTLRGYTF	TGTGCCAGTAGTCCCGGGACTCTACGAGGCTACACCTTC
.	TRBV19	TRBJ1-1	.	CASSWGRGTEAFF	TGTGCCAGTAGCTGGGGGCGTGGAACTGAAGCTTTCTTT
.	TRBV6-5	TRBJ1-2	TRBD1	CASSYGTGVAGYTF	TGTGCCAGCAGTTACGGGACAGGGGTGGCTGGCTACACCTTC
.	TRBV7-9	TRBJ1-5	TRBD1	CASSSQGDSNQPQHF	TGTGCCAGCAGTTCACAGGGGGATAGCAATCAGCCCCAGCATTTT
.	TRBV11-2	TRBJ1-1	TRBD1	CASSLGGRTGGPEAFF	TGTGCCAGCAGCTTAGGGGGTCGGACAGGGGGTCCTGAAGCTTTCTTT
.	TRBV11-2	TRBJ2-7	TRBD2	CASSLASSGGPSSYEQYF	TGTGCCAGCAGCTTAGCTTCCAGCGGGGGCCCTAGCTCCTACGAGCAGTACTTC
.	TRBV4-3	TRBJ2-2	TRBD2	CASSTSAGANTGELFF	TGCGCCAGCAGCACTTCAGCGGGGGCGAACACCGGGGAGCTGTTTTTT
few	TRBV5-1	TRBJ1-4	.	CASSLAATNEKLFF	TGCGCCAGCAGCTTGGCTGCAACTAATGAAAAACTGTTTTTT
.	TRBV19	TRBJ2-2	TRBD1	CASSIGRTGGAGELFF	TGTGCCAGTAGTATCGGAAGGACAGGTGGGGCCGGGGAGCTGTTTTTT
.	TRBV28	TRBJ2-7	.	CASSASGTPNSYEQYF	TGTGCCAGCAGTGCCTCCGGGACACCTAACTCCTACGAGCAGTACTTC
few	TRBV29-1	TRBJ2-7	TRBD1	CSVSPTGDYEQYF	TGCAGCGTTTCTCCGACAGGGGACTACGAGCAGTACTTC
.	TRBV14	TRBJ1-1	.	CASSQEAGGAHTEAFF	TGTGCCAGCAGCCAAGAGGCGGGAGGGGCTCACACTGAAGCTTTCTTT
.	TRBV9	TRBJ1-4	TRBD1	CASSPRPGQGNEKLFF	TGTGCCAGCAGCCCCCGTCCGGGACAGGGAAACGAAAAACTGTTTTTT
.	TRBV20-1	TRBJ1-2	TRBD1	CSATWDRGYTF	TGCAGTGCTACCTGGGACAGGGGCTACACCTTC
.	TRBV7-2	TRBJ1-1	.	CASSLVLANTEAFF	TGTGCCAGCAGCTTAGTCCTAGCGAACACTGAAGCTTTCTTT
.	TRBV18	TRBJ2-1	.	CASSRHSGDEQFF	TGTGCCAGCTCACGGCACTCCGGAGATGAGCAGTTCTTC
.	TRBV4-3	TRBJ2-3	.	CASSYRVSTDTQYF	TGCGCCAGCAGCTACAGGGTAAGCACAGATACGCAGTATTTT
.	TRBV19	TRBJ1-2	TRBD1	CAIGQGARNYGYTF	TGTGCCATCGGACAGGGGGCGAGGAACTATGGCTACACCTTC
.	TRBV5-1	TRBJ1-3	.	CASSLAVGSGNTIYF	TGCGCCAGCAGCTTGGCGGTTGGCTCTGGAAACACCATATATTTT
.	TRBV4-2	TRBJ1-4	.	CASSRSADSFYEKLFF	TGTGCCAGCAGCCGCTCTGCGGACAGCTTTTATGAAAAACTGTTTTTT